This record concerns one TCR beta chain sequence. In the study's own analysis: It was from reference gene primer amplification that nucleated cell counts were estimated. Clones were read by immunoSEQ multiplex PCR, and TCRdb kept only the in-frame ones, dropping some. The DNA gave D and trimming, while V, J and clone size come from that table. The table records approximately 270,000 clones, 70% to 90% of them present only once. The data were taken from a study of blood T cell repertoires in COVID-19. Study in general: From T cells, B-cell-depleted T cells, or PBMCs came the material, which was cDNA or gDNA.

V lost 1 base to trimming and J lost 8 bases; unmatched junction nucleotides: 6. The CDR3 has 15 residues. Germline V CDR1 and CDR2: SGHRS, YFSETQ. V and J are TRBV5-1 and TRBJ2-1; TRBD2 matches 10 bases. The source material was PBMCs or T cells enriched from blood (not recorded which). The clonotype was recovered from a woman between 45 and 60 years old who had recovered from COVID-19. The CDR3 sequence: CASSLPSGGRDEQFF. DNA for the CDR3: TGCGCCAGCAGCTTGCCTAGCGGGGGCAGGGATGAGCAGTTCTTC.